The 10 T cell receptor beta chains below were found in one sample sequenced in a study of post-analysis software for immune sequencing data. Study conclusions and caveats: About five TRBV segments, including TRBV5-6, TRBV5-1 and TRBV20-1, were more frequent in patients than controls.

Their antigens are not known. Presence of unique molecular identifiers characterized the TCR beta cDNA libraries. One entry per CDR3 protein results from TCRdb running MiXCR on the PCR reads. The table lists 350,000 to 500,000 distinct CDR3 sequences, about 40% of them singletons. The sample taken for sequencing was blood. The origin of the receptors is a girl aged 2 to 10 with multiple sclerosis.

J is TRBJ2-1 and V is TRBV7-2; TRBD1 might be the D (5 bases). Trimming stripped 2 bases from V and 10 bases from J, with 12 bases between. CDR1 and CDR2 from the germline V gene are SGHTA and FQGNSA. The CDR3 covers 13 residues. The CDR3 coding sequence is TGTGCCAGCAGCTTAAATCAGGGTCGGGAGCAGTTCTTC. Translating gives CASSLNQGREQFF.

The chain recombines TRBV19 with TRBJ1-1; D remains unclear. The CDR3 consists of 13 residues. V shed 3 bases and J shed 1 base, with 6 bases lying between them. Germline CDR1 LNHDA, CDR2 SQIVND (reference sequence). The CDR3 is CASSIPRNTEAFF. The CDR3 DNA follows: TGTGCCAGTAGTATCCCCAGGAACACTGAAGCTTTCTTT.

This CDR3 reads CASSLSPLEVGEQYF. In DNA form, the CDR3 reads TGTGCCAGCAGCCTAAGTCCACTAGAAGTAGGTGAGCAGTACTTC. The chain has TRBV7-3 and TRBJ2-5; maybe TRBD2 (5 bases). Per the germline V gene, CDR1 is SGHTA and CDR2 is FQGTGA. Trimming cost V 5 bases and J 11 bases, with 24 bases left between them. This CDR3 region has 15 residues.

The chain recombines TRBV27 with TRBJ2-7; weak D call: TRBD1 (6 bases). V was clipped by 1 base and J by 11 bases, with 15 bases between them. The CDR3 extends over 13 amino acids. CDR1 is MNHEY and CDR2 is SMNVEV in the germline V gene (reference sequence). CDR3 in amino acids: CASSLFTGGPEYF. The CDR3, as DNA: TGTGCCAGCAGTTTATTTACTGGGGGCCCAGAGTACTTC.

The chain has TRBV12-3 or TRBV12-4 and TRBJ1-5; D gene uncertain. This CDR3 has 13 residues. Trimming cost V 3 bases and J 4 bases, with 7 bases left between them. In nucleotides, the CDR3 is TGTGCCAGCAGTTTTTCGGTAAATCAGCCCCAGCATTTT. Translated: CASSFSVNQPQHF.

The gene calls are TRBV15 and TRBJ2-3, with 10 bases aligning to TRBD2. Trimming cost V 0 bases and J 2 bases; bases outside gene matches: 2. This CDR3 comprises 16 residues. Germline CDR1 reads LNHNV; CDR2 reads YYDKDF (reference sequence). CDR3 sequence: CATSREGTSVTDTQYF. In DNA form, the CDR3 reads TGTGCCACCAGCAGAGAAGGGACTAGCGTCACAGATACGCAGTATTTT.

V is TRBV29-1 and J is TRBJ1-2, with D unclear. Between the trimmed V and J ends, which lost 6 bases and 5 bases, there was a span of 16 bases. Per germline, CDR1 SQVTM and CDR2 ANQGSEA. CDR3 length equals 13 residues. The DNA for the CDR3 is TGCAGCGTCTATACCGGGAGAGCTTATGGCTACACCTTC. Encoded protein: CSVYTGRAYGYTF.

This clonotype showed up just a few times. The V gene is TRBV4-2, the J gene TRBJ2-1, with D tentatively TRBD2 (5 bases). The CDR3 length is 16 residues. V lost 3 bases and J 2 bases, leaving 14 bases between the germline ends. CDR1 is LGHNA, CDR2 YNFKEQ, per germline. DNA for the CDR3: TGTGCCAGCAGCCACTTAGCGCCAGAACCCTACAATGAGCAGTTCTTC. This codes for CASSHLAPEPYNEQFF.

This clonotype was found once. The gene calls are TRBV18 and TRBJ1-5; 9 bases are shared with TRBD1. V shed 2 bases and J 6 bases; nucleotides not matched to a gene: 5. Germline-derived CDR1 and CDR2 are KGHSH and LQKENI. The CDR3 sequence is 15 residues long. This chain's CDR3 is CASSPTGGWAQPQHF. The CDR3 bases are TGTGCCAGCTCACCAACAGGGGGCTGGGCTCAGCCCCAGCATTTT.

This chain links TRBV7-2 with TRBJ1-5; 8 bases are shared with TRBD1. Germline V gene lookup returns CDR1 SGHTA and CDR2 FQGNSA. The CDR3 consists of 16 residues. With V trimmed by 8 bases and J by 4 bases, 13 bases remained unmatched. The CDR3 DNA reads TGTGCCAGCCAACTAAGAGGACAGGGTGGTAATCAGCCCCAGCATTTT. The encoded protein is CASQLRGQGGNQPQHF.